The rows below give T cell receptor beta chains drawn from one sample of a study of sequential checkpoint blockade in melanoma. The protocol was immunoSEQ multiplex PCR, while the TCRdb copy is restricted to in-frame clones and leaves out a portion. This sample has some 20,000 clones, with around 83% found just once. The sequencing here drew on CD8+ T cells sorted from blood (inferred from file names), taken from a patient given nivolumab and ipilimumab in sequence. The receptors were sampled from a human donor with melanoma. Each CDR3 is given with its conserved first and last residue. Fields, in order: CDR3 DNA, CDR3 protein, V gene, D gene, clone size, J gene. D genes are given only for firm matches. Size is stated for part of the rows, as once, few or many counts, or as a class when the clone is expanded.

CDR3nt: TGCGCCAGCGCCTGGACTGGGGCCTACGAGCAGTACTTC
CDR3aa: CASAWTGAYEQYF
v_gene: TRBV5-1
d_gene: .
abundance: .
j_gene: TRBJ2-7

CDR3nt: TGTGCCAGCAGGTACAGGGCTGAAGCTTTCTTT
CDR3aa: CASRYRAEAFF
v_gene: TRBV27
d_gene: .
abundance: .
j_gene: TRBJ1-1

CDR3nt: TGTGCCAGCAGTTTATTAGTAGCGGGGGCCCCATTCACAGATACGCAGTATTTT
CDR3aa: CASSLLVAGAPFTDTQYF
v_gene: TRBV28
d_gene: TRBD2
abundance: .
j_gene: TRBJ2-3

CDR3nt: TGCGCCAGCAGCCCCGAAGCAGCGGGACAAGAGACCCAGTACTTC
CDR3aa: CASSPEAAGQETQYF
v_gene: TRBV4-1
d_gene: TRBD2
abundance: .
j_gene: TRBJ2-5

CDR3nt: TGTGCCAGCAGGACAGGGGGTTATGGCTACACCTTC
CDR3aa: CASRTGGYGYTF
v_gene: TRBV2
d_gene: TRBD1
abundance: .
j_gene: TRBJ1-2

CDR3nt: TGTGCCAGCAGCTTAATAGGTTCGGGAAGCACAGATACGCAGTATTTT
CDR3aa: CASSLIGSGSTDTQYF
v_gene: TRBV7-3
d_gene: .
abundance: .
j_gene: TRBJ2-3

CDR3nt: TGCAGCGTTGTTTCGGGAGCGGACGAGCAGTACTTC
CDR3aa: CSVVSGADEQYF
v_gene: TRBV29-1
d_gene: .
abundance: .
j_gene: TRBJ2-7

CDR3nt: TGCAGCGTATGGAAGGAGACGAAAGCTTTCTTT
CDR3aa: CSVWKETKAFF
v_gene: TRBV29-1
d_gene: .
abundance: .
j_gene: TRBJ1-1

CDR3nt: TGTGCCAGTAGTATCGACAGATATGAAGCTTTCTTT
CDR3aa: CASSIDRYEAFF
v_gene: TRBV19
d_gene: .
abundance: .
j_gene: TRBJ1-1

CDR3nt: TGTGCCTGGACCGGGACAGGGGCCCACGAGCAGTACTTC
CDR3aa: CAWTGTGAHEQYF
v_gene: TRBV30
d_gene: TRBD1
abundance: .
j_gene: TRBJ2-7

CDR3nt: TGCAGCGTTGAAGGACTAGCGAGCTATGAGCAGTTCTTC
CDR3aa: CSVEGLASYEQFF
v_gene: TRBV29-1
d_gene: TRBD2
abundance: .
j_gene: TRBJ2-1

CDR3nt: TGCGCCAGCAGCTTGGCCTCGGCAGGGCTGAACACTGAAGCTTTCTTT
CDR3aa: CASSLASAGLNTEAFF
v_gene: TRBV5-1
d_gene: .
abundance: .
j_gene: TRBJ1-1

CDR3nt: TGTGCCAGTAGTGGCCTAGCGGGAAGCAACGAGCAGTACTTC
CDR3aa: CASSGLAGSNEQYF
v_gene: TRBV19
d_gene: TRBD2
abundance: .
j_gene: TRBJ2-7

CDR3nt: TGTGCCTGGAGTTGGTCGGTTTCCTACGAGCAGTACTTC
CDR3aa: CAWSWSVSYEQYF
v_gene: TRBV30
d_gene: .
abundance: .
j_gene: TRBJ2-7

CDR3nt: TGTGCCAGCAGCGCTCGACAGTGGCGACCTGAAGCTTTCTTT
CDR3aa: CASSARQWRPEAFF
v_gene: TRBV13
d_gene: .
abundance: once
j_gene: TRBJ1-1

CDR3nt: TGTGCCAGCAGCTTAGAGGGAACAGGGGGCGACGAGCAGTACTTC
CDR3aa: CASSLEGTGGDEQYF
v_gene: TRBV11-2
d_gene: TRBD1
abundance: .
j_gene: TRBJ2-7

CDR3nt: TGTGCCAGCAGCCGGGACATCTTCCAAGAGACCCAGTACTTC
CDR3aa: CASSRDIFQETQYF
v_gene: TRBV28
d_gene: .
abundance: .
j_gene: TRBJ2-5

CDR3nt: TGTGCCAGCAGCGTAGGGAGCTCTGGGGCCAACGTCCTGACTTTC
CDR3aa: CASSVGSSGANVLTF
v_gene: TRBV9
d_gene: .
abundance: .
j_gene: TRBJ2-6

CDR3nt: TGTGCCAGCAGCTTGGAAGGGGGTCTATACTCCTACGAGCAGTACTTC
CDR3aa: CASSLEGGLYSYEQYF
v_gene: TRBV5-6
d_gene: .
abundance: .
j_gene: TRBJ2-7

CDR3nt: TGTGCCAGCAGCTTTAGACAGGGTGGTCTGTATGAGCAGTTCTTC
CDR3aa: CASSFRQGGLYEQFF
v_gene: TRBV11-3
d_gene: TRBD1
abundance: .
j_gene: TRBJ2-1

CDR3nt: TGTGCCAGCAGCCCAACCCGACAGGGCGAGCAGTACTTC
CDR3aa: CASSPTRQGEQYF
v_gene: TRBV27
d_gene: TRBD1
abundance: .
j_gene: TRBJ2-7

CDR3nt: TGTGCCAGCAGGGAGCTAGCGGTTACCACAGATACGCAGTATTTT
CDR3aa: CASRELAVTTDTQYF
v_gene: TRBV28
d_gene: TRBD2
abundance: .
j_gene: TRBJ2-3

CDR3nt: TGTGCCAGCAGCAACCTACAGGGGGGAACCTACGAGCAGTACTTC
CDR3aa: CASSNLQGGTYEQYF
v_gene: TRBV28
d_gene: TRBD1
abundance: .
j_gene: TRBJ2-7

CDR3nt: TGTGCCAGCAGCTTAGAGGGAGCCAGTACCTACGAGCAGTACTTC
CDR3aa: CASSLEGASTYEQYF
v_gene: TRBV11-2
d_gene: .
abundance: .
j_gene: TRBJ2-7

CDR3nt: TGTGCCAGCAGCCCCCCGGGGGGGGGCACTGAAGCTTTCTTT
CDR3aa: CASSPPGGGTEAFF
v_gene: TRBV27
d_gene: .
abundance: .
j_gene: TRBJ1-1

CDR3nt: TGTGCCAGCAGTTTATCTAGGCAGGGTAACACTGAAGCTTTCTTT
CDR3aa: CASSLSRQGNTEAFF
v_gene: TRBV27
d_gene: .
abundance: .
j_gene: TRBJ1-1